This T cell receptor beta chain was identified in a study of blood T cell repertoires in COVID-19. Study background: Collection of acute and convalescent COVID-19 samples took place in the United States, Italy and Spain.

This CDR3 region has 13 residues. The trim removed 2 bases at V and 8 bases at J, leaving 1 base unmatched. The germline V gene encodes CDR1 SEHNR and CDR2 FQNEAQ (reference sequence). This clone was counted between two and nine times. Methods used by the authors: Nucleated cell number was recorded as an estimate derived from reference gene primer amplification. Clones were sequenced by immunoSEQ multiplex PCR, and TCRdb holds only the in-frame ones, with some missing. D and trimming come from the DNA, and the V and J calls and clone size come from that table. The table has some 350,000 clones, around 88% seen once; the top ten hold under 3%.

The chain joins TRBV7-9 to TRBJ1-4; 8 bases match TRBD1. Material: peripheral blood. This sequence was found in a man under 40 with active or convalescent COVID-19. The CDR3, as DNA: TGTGCCAGCAGCTTATACAGGGGGGAAAAACTGTTTTTT. It yields the protein CASSLYRGEKLFF.